The 7 T cell receptor beta chains below were found in one sample sequenced in a study of response to subunit inactivated influenza vaccine. TCRdb called the RT-PCR reads again in MiXCR, with one record for every CDR3 protein. In the table there are fewer than 700,000 distinct CDR3 sequences, around 13% of which are singletons. The source material was PBMCs from blood, sampled roughly 45 days after vaccination. The receptors were sampled from a man aged 50 or older who received an inactivated influenza vaccine.

J is TRBJ1-2 and V is TRBV9, with TRBD1 identical over 8 bases. The J segment lost 8 bases and the V segment lost 8 bases, leaving 11 bases of the junction unmatched. The CDR3 sequence is 13 residues long. CDR1 and CDR2 from the germline V gene are SGDLS and YYNGEE. The CDR3 is CASSRTGSSGYTF. The CDR3 DNA reads as TGTGCCAGTTCTCGGACAGGGTCGAGCGGCTACACCTTC.

This clonotype appeared many times. The V call is TRBV21-1, the J call TRBJ2-7; the tabulated D call, TRBD1, remains unverified against the DNA. TRBV21-1 is a recognized pseudogene. The CDR3 loop spans 16 amino acids. DNA for the CDR3: TGTGCCAGCAGCATTTCTTCCGGGACAGGGCCCTACGAGCAGTACTTC. Translating it yields CASSISSGTGPYEQYF.

This clonotype has ten or more counts. The chain carries TRBV12-3 or TRBV12-4 and TRBJ2-7; TRBD1 agrees at 8 bases. This CDR3 contains 14 residues. V gave up 3 bases and J gave up 5 bases; unmatched junction bases: 6. The CDR3 nucleotides are TGTGCCAGCAGTTTTCAGGGGGCTTCTCACGAGCAGTACTTC. Its translation: CASSFQGASHEQYF.

The chain combines TRBV9 with TRBJ2-5; D ambiguous. CDR1 is SGDLS and CDR2 is YYNGEE in the germline V gene. This CDR3 has 13 amino acids. The germline V and J ends were trimmed by 3 bases and 5 bases, with 11 bases remaining between them. The CDR3 bases are TGTGCCAGCAGCGGACATGGACGGGAGACCCAGTACTTC. Translation gives CASSGHGRETQYF.

The chain couples TRBV4-2 to TRBJ2-7; possible D gene TRBD1, 5 bases. This CDR3 is 14 amino acids long. Germline V gene sequence: CDR1 LGHNA, CDR2 YNFKEQ. Trimming shortened V by 4 bases and J by 3 bases, and 13 bases separated the two germline ends. The DNA for the CDR3 is TGTGCCAGCAGCCCCAAGGGCAGGGACTACGAGCAGTACTTC. Encoded protein: CASSPKGRDYEQYF.

The chain is built from TRBV2 and TRBJ2-5; weak D call: TRBD1 (5 bases). This CDR3 region has 13 residues. V lost 3 bases to trimming and J lost 5 bases, with 10 bases between them. Germline V gene sequence: CDR1 SNHLY, CDR2 FYNNEI. Written as DNA, the CDR3 is TGTGCCAGCAGTGAGTGGGGCCGGGAGACCCAGTACTTC. This gives the protein CASSEWGRETQYF.

The chain uses TRBV29-1 and TRBJ2-5, with 7 bases identical to TRBD2. V was clipped by 4 bases and J by 5 bases; unmatched bases: 4. CDR3 size: 12 residues. Germline CDR1 is SQVTM and CDR2 is ANQGSEA. CDR3 in DNA: TGCAGCGTTGGTTCCGGGGGGGAGACCCAGTACTTC. It codes for CSVGSGGETQYF.